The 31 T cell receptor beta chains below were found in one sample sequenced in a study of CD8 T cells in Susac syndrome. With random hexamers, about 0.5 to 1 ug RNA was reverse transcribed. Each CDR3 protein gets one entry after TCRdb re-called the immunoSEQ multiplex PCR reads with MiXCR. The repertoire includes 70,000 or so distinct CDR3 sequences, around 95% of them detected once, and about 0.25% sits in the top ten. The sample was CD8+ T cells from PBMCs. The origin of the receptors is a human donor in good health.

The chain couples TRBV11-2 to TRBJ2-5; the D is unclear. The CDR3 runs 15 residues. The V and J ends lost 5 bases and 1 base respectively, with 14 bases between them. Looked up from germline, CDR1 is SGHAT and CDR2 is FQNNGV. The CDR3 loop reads CASSPSYDPQETQYF. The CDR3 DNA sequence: TGTGCCAGCAGCCCCTCTTACGACCCCCAAGAGACCCAGTACTTC.

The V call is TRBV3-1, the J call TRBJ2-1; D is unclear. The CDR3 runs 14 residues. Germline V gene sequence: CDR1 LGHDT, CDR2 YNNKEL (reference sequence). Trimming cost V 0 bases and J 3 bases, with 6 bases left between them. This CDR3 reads CASSQERNYNEQFF. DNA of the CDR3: TGTGCCAGCAGCCAAGAGCGCAACTACAATGAGCAGTTCTTC.

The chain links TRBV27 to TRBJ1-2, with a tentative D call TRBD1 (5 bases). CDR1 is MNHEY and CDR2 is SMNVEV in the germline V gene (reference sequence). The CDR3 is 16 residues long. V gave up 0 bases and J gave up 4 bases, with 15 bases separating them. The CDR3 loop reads CASSLSSKGAPYGYTF. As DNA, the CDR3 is TGTGCCAGCAGTTTATCGAGTAAAGGGGCCCCCTATGGCTACACCTTC.

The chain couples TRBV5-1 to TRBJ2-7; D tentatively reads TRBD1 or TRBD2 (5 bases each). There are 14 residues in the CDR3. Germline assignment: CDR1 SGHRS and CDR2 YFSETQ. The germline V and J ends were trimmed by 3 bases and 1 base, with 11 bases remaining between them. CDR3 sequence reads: CASSYGALSYEQYF. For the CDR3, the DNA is TGCGCCAGCAGCTACGGGGCTCTATCCTACGAGCAGTACTTC.

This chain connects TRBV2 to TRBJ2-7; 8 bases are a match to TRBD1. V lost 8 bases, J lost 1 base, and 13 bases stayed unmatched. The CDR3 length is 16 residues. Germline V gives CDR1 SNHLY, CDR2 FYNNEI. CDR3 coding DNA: TGTGCCAGCGGCGATCCCGGGGACAGGAGTTCCTACGAGCAGTACGTC. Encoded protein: CASGDPGDRSSYEQYV.

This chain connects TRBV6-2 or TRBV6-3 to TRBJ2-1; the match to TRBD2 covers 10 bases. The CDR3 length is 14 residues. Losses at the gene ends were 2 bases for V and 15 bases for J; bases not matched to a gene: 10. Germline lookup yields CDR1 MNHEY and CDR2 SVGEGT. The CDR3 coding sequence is TGTGCCAGCAGTTACCTTTCTAGCGGGGGAAGACGGTTCTTC. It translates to CASSYLSSGGRRFF.

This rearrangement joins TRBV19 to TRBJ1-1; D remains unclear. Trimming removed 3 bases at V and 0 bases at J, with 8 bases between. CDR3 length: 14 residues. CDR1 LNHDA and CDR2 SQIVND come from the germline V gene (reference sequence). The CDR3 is CASSIGSMNTEAFF. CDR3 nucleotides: TGTGCCAGTAGTATTGGTTCGATGAACACTGAAGCTTTCTTT. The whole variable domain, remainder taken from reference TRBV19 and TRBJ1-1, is DGGITQSPKYLFRKEGQNVTLSCEQNLNHDAMYWYRQDPGQGLRLIYYSQIVNDFQKGDIAEGYSVSREKKESFPLTVTSAQKNPTAFYLCASSIGSMNTEAFFGQGTRLTVV.

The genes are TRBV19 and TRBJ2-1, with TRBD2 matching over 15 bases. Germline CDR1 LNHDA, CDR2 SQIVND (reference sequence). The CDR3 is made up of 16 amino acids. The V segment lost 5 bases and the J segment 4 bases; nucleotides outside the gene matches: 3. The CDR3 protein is CASSLGLAGGYNEQFF. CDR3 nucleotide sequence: TGTGCCAGTAGTCTGGGACTAGCGGGGGGTTACAATGAGCAGTTCTTC. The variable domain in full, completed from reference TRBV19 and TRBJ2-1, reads DGGITQSPKYLFRKEGQNVTLSCEQNLNHDAMYWYRQDPGQGLRLIYYSQIVNDFQKGDIAEGYSVSREKKESFPLTVTSAQKNPTAFYLCASSLGLAGGYNEQFFGPGTRLTVL.

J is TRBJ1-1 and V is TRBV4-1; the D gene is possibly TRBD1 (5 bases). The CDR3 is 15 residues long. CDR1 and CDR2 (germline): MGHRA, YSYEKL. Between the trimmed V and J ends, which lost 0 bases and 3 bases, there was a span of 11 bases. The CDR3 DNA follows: TGCGCCAGCAGCCAAGATTGGGGGACGTACACTGAAGCTTTCTTT. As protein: CASSQDWGTYTEAFF.

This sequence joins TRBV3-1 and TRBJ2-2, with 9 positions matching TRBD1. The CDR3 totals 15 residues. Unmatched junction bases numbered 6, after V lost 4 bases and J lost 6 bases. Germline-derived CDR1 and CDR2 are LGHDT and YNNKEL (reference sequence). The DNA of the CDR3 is TGTGCCAGCAGCCCTGACAGGGGGGGAGCCGGGGAGCTGTTTTTT. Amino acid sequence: CASSPDRGGAGELFF.

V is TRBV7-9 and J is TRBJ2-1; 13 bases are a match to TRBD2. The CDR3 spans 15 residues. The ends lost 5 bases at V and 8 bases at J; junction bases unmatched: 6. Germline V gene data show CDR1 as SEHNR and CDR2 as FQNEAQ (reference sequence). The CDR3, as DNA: TGTGCCAGCAGCAGACTAGCGGGGGGCCGCGATGAGCAGTTCTTC. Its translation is CASSRLAGGRDEQFF. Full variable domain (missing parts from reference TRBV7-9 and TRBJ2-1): DTGVSQNPRHKITKRGQNVTFRCDPISEHNRLYWYRQTLGQGPEFLTYFQNEAQLEKSRLLSDRFSAERPKGSFSTLEIQRTEQGDSAMYLCASSRLAGGRDEQFFGPGTRLTVL.

CDR3 residues: CASRQGGLYEQYV. Here the CDR3 DNA reads TGTGCCAGCCGACAGGGGGGCCTATACGAGCAGTACGTC. The chain combines TRBV6-2 or TRBV6-3 with TRBJ2-7, with 9 bases lining up with TRBD1. This CDR3 comprises 13 residues. Trimming cost V 8 bases and J 4 bases; bases outside gene matches: 6. Germline values: CDR1 MNHEY, CDR2 SVGEGT.

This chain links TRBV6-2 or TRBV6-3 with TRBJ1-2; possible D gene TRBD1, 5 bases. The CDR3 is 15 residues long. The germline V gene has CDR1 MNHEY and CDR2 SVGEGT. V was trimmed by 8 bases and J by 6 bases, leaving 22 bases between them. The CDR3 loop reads CASCPRDGISHGYTF. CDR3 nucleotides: TGTGCCAGCTGCCCCCGGGACGGGATTTCCCATGGCTACACCTTC.

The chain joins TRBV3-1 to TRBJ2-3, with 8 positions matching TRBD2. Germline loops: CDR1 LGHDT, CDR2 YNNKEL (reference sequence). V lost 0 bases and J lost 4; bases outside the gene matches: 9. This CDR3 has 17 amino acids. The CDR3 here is CASSQDIAGRSADTQYF. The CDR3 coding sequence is TGTGCCAGCAGCCAAGATATAGCGGGGAGGAGCGCAGATACGCAGTATTTT.

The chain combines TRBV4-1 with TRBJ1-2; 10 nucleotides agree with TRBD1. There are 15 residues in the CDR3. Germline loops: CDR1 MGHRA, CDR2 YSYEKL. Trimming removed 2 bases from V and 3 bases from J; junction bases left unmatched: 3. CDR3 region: CASSQIGQGDYGYTF. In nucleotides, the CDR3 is TGCGCCAGCAGCCAAATAGGACAGGGGGACTATGGCTACACCTTC.

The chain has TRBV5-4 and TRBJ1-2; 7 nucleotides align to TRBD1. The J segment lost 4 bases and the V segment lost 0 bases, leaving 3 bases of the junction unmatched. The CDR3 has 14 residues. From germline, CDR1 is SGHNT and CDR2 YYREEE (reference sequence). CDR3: CASSLDQGVYGYTF. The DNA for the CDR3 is TGTGCCAGCAGCTTGGACCAGGGGGTCTATGGCTACACCTTC.

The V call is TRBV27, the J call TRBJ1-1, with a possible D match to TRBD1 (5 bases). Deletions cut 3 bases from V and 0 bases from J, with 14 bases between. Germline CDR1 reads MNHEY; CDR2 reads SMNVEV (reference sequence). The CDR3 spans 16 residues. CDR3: CASSFLGVRMNTEAFF. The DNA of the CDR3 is TGTGCCAGCAGTTTCCTGGGGGTGCGCATGAACACTGAAGCTTTCTTT.

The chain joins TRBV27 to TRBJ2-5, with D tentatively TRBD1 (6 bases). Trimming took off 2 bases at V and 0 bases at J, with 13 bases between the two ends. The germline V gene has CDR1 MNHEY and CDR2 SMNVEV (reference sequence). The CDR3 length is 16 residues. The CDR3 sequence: CASSLVGTKYQETQYF. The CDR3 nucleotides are TGTGCCAGCAGTTTAGTTGGGACAAAGTACCAAGAGACCCAGTACTTC.

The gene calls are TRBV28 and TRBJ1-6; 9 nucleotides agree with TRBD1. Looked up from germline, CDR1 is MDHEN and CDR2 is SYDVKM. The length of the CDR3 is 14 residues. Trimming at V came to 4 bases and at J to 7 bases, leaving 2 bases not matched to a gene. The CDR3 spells CASSYGTGNSPLHF. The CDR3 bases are TGTGCCAGCAGTTACGGGACAGGGAATTCACCCCTCCACTTT. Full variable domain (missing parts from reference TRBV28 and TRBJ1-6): DVKVTQSSRYLVKRTGEKVFLECVQDMDHENMFWYRQDPGLGLRLIYFSYDVKMKEKGDIPEGYSVSREKKERFSLILESASTNQTSMYLCASSYGTGNSPLHFGNGTRLTVT.

Here the CDR3 DNA reads TGTGCCAGCAGCCGACCGGGGACAGAAGAGACCCAGTACTTC. Residues: CASSRPGTEETQYF. The genes are TRBV5-7 and TRBJ2-5, with 7 bases aligning to TRBD1. TRBV5-7 has ORF status, its function being uncertain. V trimming: 4 bases; J trimming: 3 bases; junction bases outside the gene matches: 6. The CDR3 runs 14 residues.

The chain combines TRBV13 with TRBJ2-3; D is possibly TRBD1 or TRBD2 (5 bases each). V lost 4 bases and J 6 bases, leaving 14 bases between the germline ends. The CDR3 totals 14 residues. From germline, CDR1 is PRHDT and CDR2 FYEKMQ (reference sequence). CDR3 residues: CASSSGPLGDTQYF. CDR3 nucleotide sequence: TGTGCCAGCAGCTCGGGACCACTTGGGGATACGCAGTATTTT.

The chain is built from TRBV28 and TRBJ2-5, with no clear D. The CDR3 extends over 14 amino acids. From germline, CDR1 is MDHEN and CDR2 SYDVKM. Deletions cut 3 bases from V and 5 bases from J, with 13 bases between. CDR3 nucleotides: TGTGCCAGCAGTTTGTCCTACTCTCCCGAGACCCAGTACTTC. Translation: CASSLSYSPETQYF. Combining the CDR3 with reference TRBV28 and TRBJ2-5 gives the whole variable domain DVKVTQSSRYLVKRTGEKVFLECVQDMDHENMFWYRQDPGLGLRLIYFSYDVKMKEKGDIPEGYSVSREKKERFSLILESASTNQTSMYLCASSLSYSPETQYFGPGTRLLVL.

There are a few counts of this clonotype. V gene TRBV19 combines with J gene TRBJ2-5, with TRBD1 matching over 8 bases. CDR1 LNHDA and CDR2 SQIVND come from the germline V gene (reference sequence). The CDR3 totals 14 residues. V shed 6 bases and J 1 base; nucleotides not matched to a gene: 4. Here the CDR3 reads CASSRQGSQETQYF. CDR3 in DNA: TGTGCCAGTAGCAGACAGGGGTCCCAAGAGACCCAGTACTTC. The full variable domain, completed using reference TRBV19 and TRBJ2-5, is DGGITQSPKYLFRKEGQNVTLSCEQNLNHDAMYWYRQDPGQGLRLIYYSQIVNDFQKGDIAEGYSVSREKKESFPLTVTSAQKNPTAFYLCASSRQGSQETQYFGPGTRLLVL.

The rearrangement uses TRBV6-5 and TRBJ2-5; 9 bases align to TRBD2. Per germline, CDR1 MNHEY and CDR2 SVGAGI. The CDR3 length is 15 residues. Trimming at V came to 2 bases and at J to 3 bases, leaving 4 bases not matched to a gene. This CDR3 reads CASSYLLAGEETQYF. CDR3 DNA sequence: TGTGCCAGCAGTTACCTCTTAGCGGGAGAAGAGACCCAGTACTTC.

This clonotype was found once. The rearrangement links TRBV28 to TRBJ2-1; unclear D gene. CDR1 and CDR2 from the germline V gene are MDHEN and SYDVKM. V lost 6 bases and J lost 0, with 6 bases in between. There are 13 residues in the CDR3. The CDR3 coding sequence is TGTGCCAGCAGCAGGAGCTCCTACAATGAGCAGTTCTTC. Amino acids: CASSRSSYNEQFF.

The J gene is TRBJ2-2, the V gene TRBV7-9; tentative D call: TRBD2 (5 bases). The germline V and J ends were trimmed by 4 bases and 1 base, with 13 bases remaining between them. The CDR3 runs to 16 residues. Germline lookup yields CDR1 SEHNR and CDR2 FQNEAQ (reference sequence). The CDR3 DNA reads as TGTGCCAGCAGCTCCGGGGAGCCGATGAACACCGGGGAGCTGTTTTTT. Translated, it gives CASSSGEPMNTGELFF.

The CDR3 region is CASRPAPDTQYF. In DNA, the CDR3 is TGTGCCAGCAGGCCGGCCCCAGATACGCAGTATTTT. The J gene is TRBJ2-3, the V gene TRBV6-6; D unresolved. Trimming cost V 6 bases and J 4 bases, with 8 bases left between them. The CDR3 spans 12 residues. Per the germline V gene, CDR1 is MNHNY and CDR2 is SVGAGI (reference sequence).

CDR3 in amino acids: CASSFGQNNEQFF. The CDR3 coding sequence is TGTGCCAGCAGCTTCGGACAGAACAATGAGCAGTTCTTC. The chain has TRBV13 and TRBJ2-1; D is possibly TRBD1 (6 bases). The length of the CDR3 is 13 residues. Germline lookup yields CDR1 PRHDT and CDR2 FYEKMQ (reference sequence). V was clipped by 3 bases and J by 5 bases, with 8 bases between them.

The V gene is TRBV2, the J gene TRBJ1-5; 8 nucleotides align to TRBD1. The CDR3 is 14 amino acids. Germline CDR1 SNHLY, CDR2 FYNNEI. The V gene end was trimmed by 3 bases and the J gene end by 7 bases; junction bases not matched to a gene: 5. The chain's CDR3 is CASSDPQGAQPQHF. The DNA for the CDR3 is TGTGCCAGCAGTGATCCTCAGGGGGCACAGCCCCAGCATTTT.

CDR3 sequence: CSVEGRQGEQYF. The CDR3 DNA is TGCAGCGTTGAAGGCAGACAAGGCGAGCAGTACTTC. The chain couples TRBV29-1 to TRBJ2-7; D uncertain. Germline loops: CDR1 SQVTM, CDR2 ANQGSEA. V lost 1 base and J lost 6, with 10 bases in between. The CDR3 is 12 residues long.

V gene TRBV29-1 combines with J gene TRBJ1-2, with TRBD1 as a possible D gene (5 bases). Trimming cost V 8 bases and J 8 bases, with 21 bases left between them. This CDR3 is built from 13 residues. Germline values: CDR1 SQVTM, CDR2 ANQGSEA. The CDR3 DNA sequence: TGCAGCATCCCCCTCACTGGGGCTAGGGGCTACACCTTC. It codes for CSIPLTGARGYTF.